This T cell receptor beta chain originates from a study of cytomegalovirus exposure and HLA in healthy donors. Turning to the study itself: Some 85 million unique TCRs, all from HLA-typed donors, were included in an early release of the data. Study results and limitations: Later work found most CMV-associated TCR beta chains apparently HLA-restricted. In vitro, a few CMV-associated chains proved specific for CMV antigens. Among TCR sequences, most were rare, though some public TCRs appeared in many donors.

The CDR3 is 13 residues long. Germline CDR1 ENHRY, CDR2 SYGVKD. The V gene end was trimmed by 10 bases and the J gene end by 4 bases; junction bases not matched to a gene: 9. The PCR employed 60 Vbeta primers together with 13 Jbeta primers. Generated by immunoSEQ multiplex PCR, the TCRdb table keeps only in-frame clones and is missing some. The table lists approximately 200,000 clones, 60% to 80% of them singletons. To note about this clone: Its antigen remains unknown.

This TCR came from a man in his late teens or twenties in good health and CMV-seronegative. This chain uses TRBV10-3 with TRBJ1-2, with TRBD1 matching 7 bases. Sequences were obtained from PBMCs. CDR3 in DNA: TGTGCCACCACGGAGGGGGCCGGCTATGGCTACACCTTC. This encodes CATTEGAGYGYTF.